One and the same sample provided the 27 T cell receptor beta chains below, sequenced in a study of radiotherapy plus CTLA-4 blockade in lung cancer (dated by TCRdb to the late 2010s). Receptor amplification or capture employed the immunoSEQ multiplex PCR assay. Imported from immuneACCESS, the table was reduced by TCRdb to in-frame sequences with V and J called. These copies leave out some clones; in studies compared against another copy, an unresolved V gene accounts for under half, and the cause of the remainder is not known. In all, the sample holds under 65,000 clones, and around 79% of those were seen once. About 8% of the sample is held by the ten biggest clonotypes. The input for sequencing was peripheral blood, taken from a patient treated with radiotherapy plus ipilimumab. The origin of the receptors is a human donor with non-small cell lung cancer who had a complete response to radiotherapy plus ipilimumab.

The chain employs TRBV6-4 and TRBJ2-2; tentatively, D is TRBD2 (5 bases). V gave up 6 bases and J gave up 1 base, with 12 bases separating them. The CDR3 length is 15 residues. CDR1 is MRHNA, CDR2 SNTAGT, per germline. CDR3 sequence: CASRASSGNTGELFF. The DNA of the CDR3 is TGTGCCAGCAGAGCATCAAGCGGGAACACCGGGGAGCTGTTTTTT.

This clone occurred a few times. This rearrangement joins TRBV7-2 to TRBJ1-5; D not resolved. The germline V gene has CDR1 SGHTA and CDR2 FQGNSA. V was shortened by 0 bases and J by 6 bases, with 6 bases between the two germline ends. This CDR3 contains 13 residues. The CDR3 coding sequence is TGTGCCAGCAGCTTAGCCGGTGGTCAGCCCCAGCATTTT. It yields the protein CASSLAGGQPQHF.

The V and J genes are TRBV27 and TRBJ2-1; TRBD1 aligns across 9 bases. CDR1 is MNHEY and CDR2 is SMNVEV in the germline V gene (reference sequence). V dropped 6 bases and J dropped 9; count of bases not matched to a gene: 9. The CDR3 runs to 14 residues. CDR3 sequence (DNA): TGTGCCAGCAGGGGGACAGGGAGTTTGGGTGAGCAGTTCTTC. Its protein is CASRGTGSLGEQFF.

This clone was found a few times. The chain uses TRBV9 and TRBJ1-6, with 7 positions matching TRBD1. The CDR3 loop spans 15 amino acids. V dropped 2 bases and J dropped 7; count of bases not matched to a gene: 6. Germline loops: CDR1 SGDLS, CDR2 YYNGEE. The DNA for the CDR3 is TGTGCCAGCAGCGTCCACCCCAGGGGGAATTCACCCCTCCACTTT. Translated, it gives CASSVHPRGNSPLHF.

The V gene is TRBV5-1, the J gene TRBJ1-1; 9 bases agree with TRBD1. Losses at the gene ends were 3 bases for V and 5 bases for J; bases not matched to a gene: 5. CDR3 size: 14 residues. Germline CDR1 reads SGHRS; CDR2 reads YFSETQ. The CDR3 region has the DNA TGCGCCAGCAGCTGGGGACAGGGACTGACTGAAGCTTTCTTT. Translated: CASSWGQGLTEAFF.

The chain links TRBV25-1 to TRBJ1-3; D may be TRBD1 (5 bases). The CDR3 consists of 14 residues. V was pared by 3 bases and J by 4 bases, with 10 bases between. Per germline, CDR1 MGHDK and CDR2 SYGVNS. The CDR3 sequence: CASSDSGMGNTIYF. In nucleotides, the CDR3 is TGTGCCAGCAGTGATTCAGGGATGGGAAACACCATATATTTT.

As to this clone: This specimen includes other DNA sequences encoding the same CDR3. The chain has TRBV6-1 and TRBJ1-1, with D possibly matching TRBD1 (5 bases). This CDR3 spans 15 amino acids. CDR1 and CDR2 from the germline V gene are MNHNS and SASEGT. Trimming shortened V by 6 bases and J by 2 bases, and 16 bases separated the two germline ends. As DNA, the CDR3 is TGTGCCAGCAGCCAAGGTGGTCAGGGCAACACTGAAGCTTTCTTT. Translated: CASSQGGQGNTEAFF.

The chain has TRBV9 and TRBJ2-1; D is possibly TRBD2 (7 bases). The CDR3 runs 14 residues. The V end was cut by 0 bases, the J end by 10 bases, with 14 bases between. CDR1 and CDR2 from the germline V gene are SGDLS and YYNGEE. CDR3 nucleotide sequence: TGTGCCAGCAGCGTAGTGTCGGGGGGCTGGGAGCAGTTCTTC. Translation gives CASSVVSGGWEQFF.

The chain is built from TRBV7-9 and TRBJ2-5; maybe TRBD2 (6 bases). The V gene lost 5 bases and the J gene lost 4 bases, with 8 bases spanning the gap. Germline-derived CDR1 and CDR2 are SEHNR and FQNEAQ (reference sequence). The CDR3 contains 12 residues. DNA for the CDR3: TGTGCCAGCAGCAGGAGGGGAGAGACCCAGTACTTC. The encoded protein is CASSRRGETQYF.

The chain recombines TRBV9 with TRBJ2-3; 10 bases agree with TRBD2. Germline CDR1 is SGDLS and CDR2 is YYNGEE. The CDR3 extends over 17 amino acids. V dropped 0 bases and J dropped 5; count of bases not matched to a gene: 9. The CDR3 DNA sequence: TGTGCCAGCAGCGTAGGAGCGAGCGGGGGGGCTGTAGATACGCAGTATTTT. It translates to CASSVGASGGAVDTQYF.

The chain couples TRBV5-6 to TRBJ2-7; D possibly corresponds to TRBD1 (6 bases). CDR3 size: 16 residues. The V end was cut by 0 bases, the J end by 2 bases, with 15 bases between. The germline CDR1 and CDR2 sequences are SGHDT and YYEEEE. The CDR3 nucleotides read TGTGCCAGCAGCTTGGCCTTCAGGGGTAGCGCCTACGAGCAGTACGTC. This translates into CASSLAFRGSAYEQYV.

This chain uses TRBV7-9 with TRBJ1-5, with 7 nucleotides matching TRBD1. The CDR3 runs to 15 residues. Germline CDR1 SEHNR, CDR2 FQNEAQ (reference sequence). The V and J ends lost 5 bases and 7 bases, in that order; junction bases with no gene match: 11. The CDR3 loop is CASSRGRGGEQPQHF. CDR3 DNA sequence: TGTGCCAGCAGCCGTGGGCGAGGGGGCGAACAGCCCCAGCATTTT.

This rearrangement joins TRBV27 to TRBJ1-1; D is possibly TRBD1 (6 bases). Trimming shortened V by 0 bases and J by 4 bases, and 12 bases separated the two germline ends. Germline loops: CDR1 MNHEY, CDR2 SMNVEV (reference sequence). The CDR3 covers 15 residues. CDR3 region: CASSLSWEQGTEAFF. CDR3 bases: TGTGCCAGCAGTTTATCTTGGGAACAGGGCACTGAAGCTTTCTTT.

This clone was detected ten times or more. V and J are TRBV7-9 and TRBJ1-4; tentative D call: TRBD1 (6 bases). The V gene's germline CDR1 is SEHNR and CDR2 FQNEAQ (reference sequence). V lost 5 bases, J lost 8 bases, and 15 bases lay in between. CDR3 length: 14 amino acids. DNA for the CDR3: TGTGCCAGCAGCGCTTACAGGGAAGGGGAAAAACTGTTTTTT. Amino acids: CASSAYREGEKLFF. Drawing the rest from reference TRBV7-9 and TRBJ1-4, the complete variable domain is DTGVSQNPRHKITKRGQNVTFRCDPISEHNRLYWYRQTLGQGPEFLTYFQNEAQLEKSRLLSDRFSAERPKGSFSTLEIQRTEQGDSAMYLCASSAYREGEKLFFGSGTQLSVL.

Written as DNA, the CDR3 is TGCAGCGTTGAGTGGAGGCAAGAGACCCAGTACTTC. This translates into CSVEWRQETQYF. The chain combines TRBV29-1 with TRBJ2-5; D is possibly TRBD2 (5 bases). Per germline, CDR1 SQVTM and CDR2 ANQGSEA. The CDR3 runs to 12 residues. The V gene lost 3 bases and the J gene lost 2 bases, with 7 bases spanning the gap.

V usage is TRBV19 and J usage is TRBJ2-7; 8 bases fit TRBD1. CDR1 and CDR2 from the germline V gene are LNHDA and SQIVND (reference sequence). This CDR3 spans 15 amino acids. V was clipped by 8 bases and J by 3 bases; unmatched bases: 12. The CDR3 bases are TGTGCCAGTGGGGAACGGGGACAGGCGAGCTACGAGCAGTACTTC. This codes for CASGERGQASYEQYF.

This chain uses TRBV15 with TRBJ1-6; no clear D gene. The germline V gene has CDR1 LNHNV and CDR2 YYDKDF (reference sequence). The CDR3 is made up of 16 amino acids. V was pared by 1 base and J by 0 bases, with 7 bases between. The CDR3 sequence: CATSRVPSSYNSPLHF. In DNA form, the CDR3 reads TGTGCCACCAGCAGAGTACCGAGCTCCTATAATTCACCCCTCCACTTT.

In its sample, this clone was seen once. V usage is TRBV7-2 and J usage is TRBJ2-5; 7 bases agree with TRBD1. Per germline, CDR1 SGHTA and CDR2 FQGNSA. The V gene end was trimmed by 4 bases and the J gene end by 3 bases; junction bases not matched to a gene: 8. This CDR3 comprises 15 residues. The CDR3 is CASSWTPGTEETQYF. The CDR3 region has the DNA TGTGCCAGCAGCTGGACCCCCGGGACAGAAGAGACCCAGTACTTC.

V is TRBV9 and J is TRBJ2-5; 10 bases fit TRBD2. This CDR3 has 18 amino acids. CDR1 and CDR2 from the germline V gene are SGDLS and YYNGEE. V lost 4 bases and J lost 4; bases outside the gene matches: 16. The DNA of the CDR3 is TGTGCCAGCAGCCAGATAGCGGGAGGCCTACCGGCCGGAGAGACCCAGTACTTC. Residues: CASSQIAGGLPAGETQYF.

The chain links TRBV2 to TRBJ2-3, with D perhaps matching TRBD1 (5 bases). The CDR3 totals 15 residues. Deletions cut 0 bases from V and 10 bases from J, with 17 bases between. From germline, CDR1 is SNHLY and CDR2 FYNNEI. The chain's CDR3 is CASSEALRATVAQYF. The CDR3 region has the DNA TGTGCCAGCAGTGAAGCGCTTCGGGCGACAGTTGCGCAGTATTTT. Using reference TRBV2 and TRBJ2-3 for the parts outside the CDR3, the full variable domain is EPEVTQTPSHQVTQMGQEVILRCVPISNHLYFYWYRQILGQKVEFLVSFYNNEISEKSEIFDDQFSVERPDGSNFTLKIRSTKLEDSAMYFCASSEALRATVAQYFGPGTRLTVL.

V is TRBV7-6 and J is TRBJ2-1, with 11 bases aligning to TRBD2. The CDR3 consists of 16 residues. Unmatched junction bases numbered 5, after V lost 1 base and J lost 6 bases. CDR1 is SGHVS and CDR2 is FNYEAQ in the germline V gene. In DNA form, the CDR3 reads TGTGCCAGCAGCTTAGAGGGGACTAGCGGTTTCAATGAGCAGTTCTTC. Translating it yields CASSLEGTSGFNEQFF.

The chain joins TRBV11-2 to TRBJ2-2, with 9 bases identical to TRBD1. The CDR3 covers 15 residues. V lost 6 bases, J lost 4 bases, and 6 bases stayed unmatched. The germline CDR1 and CDR2 sequences are SGHAT and FQNNGV. CDR3 DNA: TGTGCCAGCAGACAGGGACAGGGCGCCACCGGGGAGCTGTTTTTT. Translating it yields CASRQGQGATGELFF.

The genes are TRBV19 and TRBJ2-3, with TRBD2 matching over 7 bases. CDR1 and CDR2 (germline): LNHDA, SQIVND (reference sequence). The CDR3 is 14 residues long. The J segment lost 1 base and the V segment lost 6 bases, leaving 4 bases of the junction unmatched. CDR3 sequence (DNA): TGTGCCAGTAGCACCACTAGCGGCACAGATACGCAGTATTTT. Protein sequence: CASSTTSGTDTQYF.

The rearrangement joins TRBV9 to TRBJ2-2; 7 positions match TRBD1. The CDR3 length is 16 residues. From germline, CDR1 is SGDLS and CDR2 YYNGEE. With V trimmed by 0 bases and J by 6 bases, 8 bases remained unmatched. The CDR3 DNA reads TGTGCCAGCAGCGTAGAGGCCGCAGGGACAGCCGGGGAGCTGTTTTTT. Translating gives CASSVEAAGTAGELFF. Full variable domain (missing parts from reference TRBV9 and TRBJ2-2): DSGVTQTPKHLITATGQRVTLRCSPRSGDLSVYWYQQSLDQGLQFLIQYYNGEERAKGNILERFSAQQFPDLHSELNLSSLELGDSALYFCASSVEAAGTAGELFFGEGSRLTVL.

For this clone: Mismatch with germline at one junction end may stem from a read error. The rearrangement links TRBV29-1 to TRBJ2-1; TRBD1 agrees at 8 bases. From germline, CDR1 is SQVTM and CDR2 ANQGSEA. The CDR3 runs to 15 residues. CDR3 loop: CSVDFWTGPLSEQLF. CDR3 nucleotide sequence: TGCAGCGTTGATTTTTGGACAGGGCCTTTGTCTGAGCAGCTCTTC.

By its share, this clone is medium-sized. The J gene is TRBJ2-3, the V gene TRBV6-1; TRBD2 might be the D (6 bases). Trimming pared 6 bases from V and 4 bases from J, leaving 17 bases between. Germline V gene sequence: CDR1 MNHNS, CDR2 SASEGT. The CDR3 spans 15 residues. In DNA form, the CDR3 reads TGTGCCAGCAGGGGACTCACCGGATTCGCAGATACGCAGTATTTT. It codes for CASRGLTGFADTQYF.

The chain couples TRBV27 to TRBJ1-5; D uncertain. Trimming left V 2 bases short and J 4 bases short, with 6 bases between. In germline, CDR1 is MNHEY, CDR2 SMNVEV (reference sequence). The CDR3 loop spans 13 amino acids. Written as DNA, the CDR3 is TGTGCCAGCAGTTTAGGGCTGAATCAGCCCCAGCATTTT. Its translation is CASSLGLNQPQHF.